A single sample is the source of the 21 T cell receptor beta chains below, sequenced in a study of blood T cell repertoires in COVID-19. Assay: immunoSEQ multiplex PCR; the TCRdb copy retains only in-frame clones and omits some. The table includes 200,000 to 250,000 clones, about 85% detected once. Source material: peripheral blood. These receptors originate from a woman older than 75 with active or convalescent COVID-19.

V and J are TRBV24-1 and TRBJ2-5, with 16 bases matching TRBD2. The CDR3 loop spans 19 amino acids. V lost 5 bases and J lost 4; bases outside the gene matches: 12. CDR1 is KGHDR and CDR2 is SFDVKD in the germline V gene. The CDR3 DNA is TGTGCCACCAGTGGGAGCCCAGGGACTAGCGGGAGGGCCGGAGAGACCCAGTACTTC. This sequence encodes CATSGSPGTSGRAGETQYF.

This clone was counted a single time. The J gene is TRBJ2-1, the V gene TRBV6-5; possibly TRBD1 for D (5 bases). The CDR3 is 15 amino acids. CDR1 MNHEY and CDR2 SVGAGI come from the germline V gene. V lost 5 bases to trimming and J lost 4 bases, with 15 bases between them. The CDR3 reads CASSTLGPTYNEQFF. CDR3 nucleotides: TGTGCCAGCAGTACCTTGGGGCCGACTTACAATGAGCAGTTCTTC.

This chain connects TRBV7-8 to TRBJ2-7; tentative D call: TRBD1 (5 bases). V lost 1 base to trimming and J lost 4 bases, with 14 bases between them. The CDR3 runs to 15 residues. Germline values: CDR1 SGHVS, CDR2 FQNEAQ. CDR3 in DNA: TGTGCCAGCAGCTTAGAATTGGGGCCAGTTTACGAGCAGTACTTC. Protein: CASSLELGPVYEQYF.

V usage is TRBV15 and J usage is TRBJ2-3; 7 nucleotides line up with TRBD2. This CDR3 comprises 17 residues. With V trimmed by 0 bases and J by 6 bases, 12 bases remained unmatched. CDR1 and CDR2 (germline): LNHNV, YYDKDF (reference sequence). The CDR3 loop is CATSRDGIGGRGDTQYF. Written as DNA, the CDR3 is TGTGCCACCAGCAGAGATGGAATTGGCGGGAGAGGGGATACGCAGTATTTT.

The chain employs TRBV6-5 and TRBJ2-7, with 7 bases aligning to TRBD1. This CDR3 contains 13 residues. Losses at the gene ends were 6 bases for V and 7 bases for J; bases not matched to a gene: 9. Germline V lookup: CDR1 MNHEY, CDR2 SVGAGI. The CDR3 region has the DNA TGTGCCAGCAGACAGGACAGGCTCCGGGAGCAGTACTTC. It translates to CASRQDRLREQYF.

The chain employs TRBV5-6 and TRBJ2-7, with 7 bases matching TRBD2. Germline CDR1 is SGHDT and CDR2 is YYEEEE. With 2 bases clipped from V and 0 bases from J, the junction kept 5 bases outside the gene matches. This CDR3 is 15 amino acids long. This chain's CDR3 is CASSFRGGSSYEQYF. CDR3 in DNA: TGTGCCAGCAGCTTCCGGGGCGGGAGCTCCTACGAGCAGTACTTC.

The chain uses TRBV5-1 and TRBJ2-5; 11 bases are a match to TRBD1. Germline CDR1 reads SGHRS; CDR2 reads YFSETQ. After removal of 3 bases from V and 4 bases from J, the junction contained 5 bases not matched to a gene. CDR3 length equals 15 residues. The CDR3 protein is CASSWGTGGAETQYF. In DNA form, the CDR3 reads TGCGCCAGCAGCTGGGGGACAGGGGGAGCAGAGACCCAGTACTTC.

CDR3 sequence reads: CASSDRGNEQFF. CDR3 DNA sequence: TGTGCCAGCAGTGACAGGGGGAATGAGCAGTTCTTC. The gene calls are TRBV25-1 and TRBJ2-1; 7 nucleotides match TRBD1. Losses at the gene ends were 3 bases for V and 7 bases for J; bases not matched to a gene: 0. Looked up from germline, CDR1 is MGHDK and CDR2 is SYGVNS. The length of the CDR3 is 12 residues. The full variable domain, with the rest looked up from reference TRBV25-1 and TRBJ2-1, is EADIYQTPRYLVIGTGKKITLECSQTMGHDKMYWYQQDPGMELHLIHYSYGVNSTEKGDLSSESTVSRIRTEHFPLTLESARPSHTSQYLCASSDRGNEQFFGPGTRLTVL.

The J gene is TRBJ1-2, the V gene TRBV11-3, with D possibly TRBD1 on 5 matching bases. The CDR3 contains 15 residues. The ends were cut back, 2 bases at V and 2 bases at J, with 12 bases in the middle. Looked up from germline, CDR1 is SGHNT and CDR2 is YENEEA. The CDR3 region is CASSLRAKGNYGYTF. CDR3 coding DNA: TGTGCCAGCAGCTTAAGGGCCAAGGGGAACTATGGCTACACCTTC.

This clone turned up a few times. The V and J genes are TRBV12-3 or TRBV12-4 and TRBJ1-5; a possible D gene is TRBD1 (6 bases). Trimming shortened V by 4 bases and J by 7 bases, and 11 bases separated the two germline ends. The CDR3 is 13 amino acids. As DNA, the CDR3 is TGTGCCAGCAGTTCCCAGGACAGACAGCCCCAGCATTTT. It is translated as CASSSQDRQPQHF.

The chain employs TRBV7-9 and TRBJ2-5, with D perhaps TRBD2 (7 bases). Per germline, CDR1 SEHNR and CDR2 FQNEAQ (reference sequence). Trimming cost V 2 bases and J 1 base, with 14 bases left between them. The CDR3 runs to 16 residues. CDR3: CASSLTGGHPQETQYF. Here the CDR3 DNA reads TGTGCCAGCAGCTTAACCGGGGGGCACCCCCAAGAGACCCAGTACTTC.

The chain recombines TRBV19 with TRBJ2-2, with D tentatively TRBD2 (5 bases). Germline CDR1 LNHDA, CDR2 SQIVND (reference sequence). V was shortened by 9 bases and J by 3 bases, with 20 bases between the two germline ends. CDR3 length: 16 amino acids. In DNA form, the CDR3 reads TGTGCCAGCAGAAATGCGCCGCAGCGGTACACCGGGGAGCTGTTTTTT. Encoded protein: CASRNAPQRYTGELFF.

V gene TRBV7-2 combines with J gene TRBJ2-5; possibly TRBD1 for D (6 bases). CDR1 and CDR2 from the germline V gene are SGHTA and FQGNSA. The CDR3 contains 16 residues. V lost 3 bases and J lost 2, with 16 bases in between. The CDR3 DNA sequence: TGTGCCAGCAGCTTCAACTGGAATACAGGGCAAGAGACCCAGTACTTC. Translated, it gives CASSFNWNTGQETQYF. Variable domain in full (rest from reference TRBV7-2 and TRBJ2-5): GAGVSQSPSNKVTEKGKDVELRCDPISGHTALYWYRQSLGQGLEFLIYFQGNSAPDKSGLPSDRFSAERTGGSVSTLTIQRTQQEDSAVYLCASSFNWNTGQETQYFGPGTRLLVL.

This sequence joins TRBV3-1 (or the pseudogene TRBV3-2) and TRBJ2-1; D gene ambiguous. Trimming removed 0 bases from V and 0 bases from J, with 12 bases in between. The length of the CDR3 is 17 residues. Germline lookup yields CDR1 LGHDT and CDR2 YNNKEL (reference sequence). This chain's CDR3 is CASSQEFSPSSYNEQFF. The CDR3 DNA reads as TGTGCCAGCAGCCAAGAATTTAGCCCTAGCTCCTACAATGAGCAGTTCTTC.

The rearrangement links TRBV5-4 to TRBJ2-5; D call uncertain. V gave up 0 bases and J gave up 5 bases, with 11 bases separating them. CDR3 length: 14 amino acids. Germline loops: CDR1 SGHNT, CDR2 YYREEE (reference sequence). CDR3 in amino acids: CASSLVGSLETQYF. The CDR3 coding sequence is TGTGCCAGCAGCTTGGTGGGCAGTCTTGAGACCCAGTACTTC.

The CDR3 coding sequence is TGTGCCAGCAGCAAAGGGGCCAGTTTTTTGACTGGAAACACCATATATTTT. Amino acids: CASSKGASFLTGNTIYF. V is TRBV21-1 and J is TRBJ1-3; the D call in the table, TRBD1, was not verified against the DNA. TRBV21-1 is labeled a pseudogene. This CDR3 contains 17 residues.

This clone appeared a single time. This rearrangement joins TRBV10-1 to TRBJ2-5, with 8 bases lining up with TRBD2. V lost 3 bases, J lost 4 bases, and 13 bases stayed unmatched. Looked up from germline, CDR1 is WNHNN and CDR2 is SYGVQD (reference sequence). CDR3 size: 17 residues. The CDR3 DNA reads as TGCGCCAGCAGTGACGGTATGCACCAGCGGGAGATAGAGACCCAGTACTTC. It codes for CASSDGMHQREIETQYF.

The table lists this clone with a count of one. The CDR3 is CATSDQRLAGHPYEQYF. The CDR3 bases are TGTGCCACCAGTGATCAAAGACTAGCGGGACACCCCTACGAGCAGTACTTC. The chain couples TRBV24-1 to TRBJ2-7; 11 bases map to TRBD2. Trimming at V came to 3 bases and at J to 2 bases, leaving 8 bases not matched to a gene. The germline V gene encodes CDR1 KGHDR and CDR2 SFDVKD. This CDR3 contains 17 residues.

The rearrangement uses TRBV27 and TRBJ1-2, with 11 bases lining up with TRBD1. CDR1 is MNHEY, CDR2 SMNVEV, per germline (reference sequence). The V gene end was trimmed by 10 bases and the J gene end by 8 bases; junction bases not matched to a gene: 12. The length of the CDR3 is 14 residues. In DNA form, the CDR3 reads TGTGCCACCTCCCGGACAGGGGGCGTCGAGGGCTACACCTTC. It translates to CATSRTGGVEGYTF.

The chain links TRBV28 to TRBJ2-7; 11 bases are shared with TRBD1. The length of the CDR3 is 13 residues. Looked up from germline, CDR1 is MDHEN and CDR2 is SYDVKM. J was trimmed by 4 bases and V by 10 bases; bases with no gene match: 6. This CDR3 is CATYGTGGYEQYF. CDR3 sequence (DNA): TGTGCCACCTACGGGACAGGGGGATACGAGCAGTACTTC.

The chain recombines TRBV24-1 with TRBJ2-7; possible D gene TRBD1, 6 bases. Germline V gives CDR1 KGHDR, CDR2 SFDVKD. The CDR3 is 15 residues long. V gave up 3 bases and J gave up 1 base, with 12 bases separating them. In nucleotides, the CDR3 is TGTGCCACCAGTGATCCTCCGGGACAATCCTACGAGCAGTACTTC. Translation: CATSDPPGQSYEQYF.